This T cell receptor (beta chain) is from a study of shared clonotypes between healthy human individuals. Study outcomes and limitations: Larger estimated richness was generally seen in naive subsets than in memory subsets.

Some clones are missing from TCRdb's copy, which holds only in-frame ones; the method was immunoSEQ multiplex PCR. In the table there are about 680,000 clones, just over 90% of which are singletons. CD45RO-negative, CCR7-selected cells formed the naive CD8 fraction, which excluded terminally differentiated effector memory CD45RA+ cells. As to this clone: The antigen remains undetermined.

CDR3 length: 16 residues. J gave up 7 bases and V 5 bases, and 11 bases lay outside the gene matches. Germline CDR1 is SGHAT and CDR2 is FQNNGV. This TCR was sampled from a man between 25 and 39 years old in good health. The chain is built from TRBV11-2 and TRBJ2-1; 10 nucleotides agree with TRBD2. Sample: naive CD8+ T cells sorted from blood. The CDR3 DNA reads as TGTGCCAGCAGCCCCCTCCGGGCTAGCGGGAGTAATGAGCAGTTCTTC. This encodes CASSPLRASGSNEQFF.